This T cell receptor beta chain was sequenced during a study of T-cell reconstitution after alpha-beta-depleted transplantation in children. Unique molecular identifiers were incorporated into the prepared TCRbeta library. TCRdb recomputed calls from the PCR reads with MiXCR, one row per CDR3 protein. The sample records some 130,000 distinct CDR3 sequences, 8.5% to 10% being singletons. The CDR3 runs to 16 residues. The V gene lost 0 bases and the J gene lost 6 bases, with 20 bases spanning the gap. In germline, CDR1 is DFQATT, CDR2 SNEGSKA (reference sequence). The sequence was obtained from a girl in the first two years of life who had a stem cell transplant for combined immunodeficiency, so the T cells may come from the graft donor. The chain is built from TRBV20-1 and TRBJ1-2, with a weak D call TRBD1 (6 bases). Specimen: PBMCs, mostly from graft donor cells, collected 180 days after TCRalphabeta/CD19-depleted stem cell transplant. CDR3 bases: TGCAGTGCTAGAGATAATGTCAGGGGATTCGGAGATGGCTACACCTTC. This codes for CSARDNVRGFGDGYTF.